Presented here are 6 T cell receptor beta chains from one specimen sequenced in a study of T cell responses to AZD1222 COVID-19 vaccine. Data came from immunoSEQ multiplex PCR; TCRdb stores just in-frame clones and leaves some out. The sample has around 180,000 clones; almost 90% are singletons. Sequences were derived from peripheral blood, sampled on day 0 of AZD1222 vaccination. The receptors stem from an adult in good health.

The rearrangement links TRBV2 to TRBJ1-1, with D unclear. The CDR3 runs 12 residues. Trimming removed 5 bases from V and 6 bases from J, with 10 bases in between. Germline loops: CDR1 SNHLY, CDR2 FYNNEI. CDR3 nucleotides: TGTGCCAGCAGTAGGCAGATGGCTGAAGCTTTCTTT. Translating it yields CASSRQMAEAFF.

The chain recombines TRBV27 with TRBJ2-1; D uncertain. The CDR3 sequence is 16 residues long. Deletions cut 6 bases from V and 5 bases from J, with 20 bases between. Germline V CDR1 and CDR2: MNHEY, SMNVEV (reference sequence). The CDR3 region is CASSLYRGRKDNEQFF. The CDR3 nucleotides are TGTGCCAGCAGCCTTTATCGCGGTCGTAAAGACAATGAGCAGTTCTTC.

The V call is TRBV5-1, the J call TRBJ2-7; 8 positions agree with TRBD1. CDR1 is SGHRS and CDR2 is YFSETQ in the germline V gene. The CDR3 has 15 residues. The V and J ends lost 4 bases and 2 bases, in that order; junction bases with no gene match: 8. CDR3 DNA sequence: TGCGCCAGCAGCGTGAAGGGGACAGGAGCCTACGAGCAGTACTTC. It translates to CASSVKGTGAYEQYF.

The chain couples TRBV9 to TRBJ2-7; D call uncertain. Germline-derived CDR1 and CDR2 are SGDLS and YYNGEE. V lost 0 bases and J 6 bases, leaving 7 bases between the germline ends. This CDR3 has 12 residues. Written as DNA, the CDR3 is TGTGCCAGCAGCGTAGGTGGAGTCGAGCAGTACTTC. Amino acid sequence: CASSVGGVEQYF. Supplemented by reference TRBV9 and TRBJ2-7, the full variable domain reads DSGVTQTPKHLITATGQRVTLRCSPRSGDLSVYWYQQSLDQGLQFLIQYYNGEERAKGNILERFSAQQFPDLHSELNLSSLELGDSALYFCASSVGGVEQYFGPGTRLTVT.

In this sample, this clone turned up once. This chain uses TRBV12-3 or TRBV12-4 with TRBJ1-1; D uncertain. CDR3 length equals 13 residues. Trimming took off 3 bases at V and 5 bases at J, with 10 bases between the two ends. Written as DNA, the CDR3 is TGTGCCAGCAGTTTTAATGGTATGACTGAAGCTTTCTTT. This encodes CASSFNGMTEAFF.

Note on this clone: The same CDR3 is also encoded by other DNA sequences in this sample. The chain uses TRBV2 and TRBJ1-1; D remains unclear. This CDR3 spans 12 amino acids. The V gene's germline CDR1 is SNHLY and CDR2 FYNNEI. V gave up 8 bases and J gave up 4 bases, with 11 bases separating them. This CDR3 is CASSYRGTEAFF. The CDR3 coding sequence is TGTGCCAGCTCCTATCGCGGCACTGAAGCTTTCTTT.